The 24 T cell receptor beta chains reported below all come from one sample, sequenced in a study of T cells in Graves' hyperthyroidism and ophthalmopathy. Using RNA transcripts as the source, TCR beta CDR3 regions were amplified. The HTBI primer set was used in a first-round RT-PCR of the TCR CDR3. TCRdb independently ran MiXCR on the multiplex PCR reads; one entry per CDR3 protein. Altogether fewer than 500,000 distinct CDR3 sequences are present, around an eighth being singletons, with the ten largest covering 20%. The sequenced sample was blood. The receptors come from a man younger than 40 with Graves' hyperthyroidism that later progressed to Graves' ophthalmopathy.

On this clonotype: One base away lies a much larger clone, so this may be a sequencing read error. The rearrangement uses TRBV12-3 or TRBV12-4 and TRBJ1-1; no reliable D call. The ends were cut back, 5 bases at V and 3 bases at J, with 10 bases in the middle. CDR3 length: 13 amino acids. The CDR3 protein is CASSPPTDTEAFF. The CDR3 bases are TGTGCCAGCAGTCCCCCGACGGACACTGAAGCTTTCTTT.

The DNA of the CDR3 is TGCAGCGTTGTCAGGGGACTGGAAGCTTTCTTT. Its translation: CSVVRGLEAFF. The gene calls are TRBV29-1 and TRBJ1-1; TRBD1 might be the D (6 bases). Looked up from germline, CDR1 is SQVTM and CDR2 is ANQGSEA. The V gene lost 4 bases and the J gene lost 8 bases, with 11 bases spanning the gap. The CDR3 is 11 amino acids.

This clonotype has ten or more counts. The chain couples TRBV28 to TRBJ2-3; no definite D call. This CDR3 is built from 11 residues. Germline V gene lookup returns CDR1 MDHEN and CDR2 SYDVKM. The V end lost 4 bases, the J end lost 5 bases, and 4 bases lay between the germline ends. The CDR3, as DNA: TGTGCCAGCAGTTCCCTAGATACGCAGTATTTT. Translated: CASSSLDTQYF.

This clonotype has only a few counts. This rearrangement joins TRBV29-1 to TRBJ1-1, with D perhaps TRBD1 (6 bases). CDR3 length equals 14 residues. The V gene's germline CDR1 is SQVTM and CDR2 ANQGSEA. Between the trimmed V and J ends, which lost 3 bases and 0 bases, there was a span of 11 bases. The CDR3: CSVDGGPMNTEAFF. The CDR3 coding sequence is TGCAGCGTTGACGGGGGGCCAATGAACACTGAAGCTTTCTTT.

This clonotype was found a few times. A much bigger clone sits one base away, suggesting this may be a read error. The CDR3 sequence is CAGSRRQGDMNTEAFF. CDR3 coding DNA: TGTGCCGGCAGTCGGAGGCAGGGAGATATGAACACTGAAGCTTTCTTT. This chain joins TRBV28 and TRBJ1-1; tentatively, D is TRBD1 (5 bases). This CDR3 spans 16 amino acids. Per the germline V gene, CDR1 is MDHEN and CDR2 is SYDVKM.

This chain joins TRBV4-1 and TRBJ2-5; D unclear. CDR1 MGHRA and CDR2 YSYEKL come from the germline V gene. CDR3 length: 14 residues. With 1 base removed from V and 5 bases from J, the gap between germline ends came to 11 bases. CDR3 protein: CASSQVGSGETQYF. DNA of the CDR3: TGCGCCAGCAGCCAAGTGGGGTCCGGGGAGACCCAGTACTTC.

This clonotype occurred many times. The chain couples TRBV28 to TRBJ2-2; 7 nucleotides agree with TRBD2. This CDR3 region has 20 residues. The ends lost 3 bases at V and 2 bases at J; junction bases unmatched: 18. CDR1 MDHEN and CDR2 SYDVKM come from the germline V gene. The CDR3 sequence is CASSLWEGRSGGRNTGELFF. The CDR3 region has the DNA TGTGCCAGCAGTTTGTGGGAGGGGAGAAGCGGCGGTAGAAACACCGGGGAGCTGTTTTTT.

This clonotype was picked up many times. The chain joins TRBV28 to TRBJ2-4, with 12 bases aligning to TRBD2. From germline, CDR1 is MDHEN and CDR2 SYDVKM. The junction had 12 bases not matched to a gene; V was cut back by 3 bases and J by 0 bases. The CDR3 length is 20 residues. The CDR3 region is CASSFSRPSGGVLAKNIQYF. In DNA, the CDR3 is TGTGCCAGCAGTTTTTCTAGGCCTAGCGGGGGGGTACTAGCCAAAAACATTCAGTACTTC. The complete variable domain, with remaining parts taken from reference TRBV28 and TRBJ2-4, reads DVKVTQSSRYLVKRTGEKVFLECVQDMDHENMFWYRQDPGLGLRLIYFSYDVKMKEKGDIPEGYSVSREKKERFSLILESASTNQTSMYLCASSFSRPSGGVLAKNIQYFGAGTRLSVL.

This clonotype was observed many times. The J gene is TRBJ1-4, the V gene TRBV28, with 8 bases fitting TRBD1. The V segment lost 4 bases and the J segment 2 bases; nucleotides outside the gene matches: 3. Germline CDR1 is MDHEN and CDR2 is SYDVKM. This CDR3 region has 15 residues. The CDR3 is CASSSQGGTNEKLFF. DNA for the CDR3: TGTGCCAGCAGTTCACAGGGGGGGACTAATGAAAAACTGTTTTTT.

In its sample, this clonotype was seen many times. The chain carries TRBV6-1 and TRBJ2-1, with 8 positions matching TRBD2. With 4 bases clipped from V and 5 bases from J, the junction kept 7 bases outside the gene matches. This CDR3 has 15 amino acids. CDR1 is MNHNS, CDR2 SASEGT, per germline. The CDR3, as DNA: TGTGCCAGCAGTGTGGGCGGGGGGTCTCACAATGAGCAGTTCTTC. Translation gives CASSVGGGSHNEQFF.

This clonotype was seen many times. The rearrangement joins TRBV28 to TRBJ2-1; D possibly uses TRBD1 or TRBD2 (5 bases each). CDR1 is MDHEN and CDR2 is SYDVKM in the germline V gene. The CDR3 length is 15 residues. V was trimmed by 6 bases and J by 9 bases, leaving 21 bases between them. The DNA of the CDR3 is TGTGCCAGCAGAACCGGGACCCTGTTTTCCGTTGAGCAGTTCTTC. Amino acid sequence: CASRTGTLFSVEQFF.

This clonotype was seen at least ten times. This chain connects TRBV20-1 to TRBJ2-5; a weak D match, TRBD2 (6 bases). CDR3 length: 12 residues. The germline V gene encodes CDR1 DFQATT and CDR2 SNEGSKA (reference sequence). CDR3 nucleotides: TGCAGCGGACGGGGGAGAGTGGAGACCCAGTACTTC. Residues: CSGRGRVETQYF.

This clonotype has at least ten counts. The rearrangement uses TRBV7-9 and TRBJ2-3, with 7 bases lining up with TRBD1. This CDR3 comprises 13 residues. CDR1 is SEHNR and CDR2 is FQNEAQ in the germline V gene (reference sequence). The ends lost 6 bases at V and 4 bases at J; junction bases unmatched: 4. The CDR3 here is CASRRTGADTQYF. The CDR3 region has the DNA TGTGCCAGCAGGCGAACAGGGGCAGATACGCAGTATTTT. The full variable domain, rest sourced from reference TRBV7-9 and TRBJ2-3, is DTGVSQNPRHKITKRGQNVTFRCDPISEHNRLYWYRQTLGQGPEFLTYFQNEAQLEKSRLLSDRFSAERPKGSFSTLEIQRTEQGDSAMYLCASRRTGADTQYFGPGTRLTVL.

This clonotype was found a few times. This sequence joins TRBV18 and TRBJ2-1, with 11 bases fitting TRBD1. The V gene's germline CDR1 is KGHSH and CDR2 LQKENI. V shed 0 bases, J shed 7 bases, and the junction held 2 bases outside the gene matches. The CDR3 consists of 15 residues. The CDR3 is CASSPPGQGGNEQFF. Written as DNA, the CDR3 is TGTGCCAGCTCACCACCGGGACAGGGGGGGAATGAGCAGTTCTTC.

This clonotype was counted at least ten times. Sequence at one end of the junction differs from germline and may be a read error. The chain joins TRBV20-1 to TRBJ1-4; unclear D gene. The germline gives CDR1 DFQATT, CDR2 SNEGSKA (reference sequence). This CDR3 has 14 residues. CDR3 protein: CSARLAIANEKLFF. Written as DNA, the CDR3 is TGCAGTGCTAGATTGGCAATTGCGAATGAAAAGCTGTTTTTT.

In its sample, this clonotype was seen many times. The CDR3 sequence is CASSLVPPSSGASTDTQYF. The CDR3 DNA reads as TGCGCCAGCAGCTTGGTGCCCCCTTCTAGCGGGGCTAGCACAGATACGCAGTATTTT. The V and J genes are TRBV5-1 and TRBJ2-3, with 9 bases aligning to TRBD2. Germline loops: CDR1 SGHRS, CDR2 YFSETQ. Losses at the gene ends were 0 bases for V and 0 bases for J; bases not matched to a gene: 11. CDR3 length: 19 amino acids.

This clonotype was picked up a small number of times. The chain couples TRBV30 to TRBJ1-1, with 7 bases that match TRBD1. The junction had 15 bases not matched to a gene; V was cut back by 1 base and J by 7 bases. Per germline, CDR1 GTSNPN and CDR2 SVGIG (reference sequence). This CDR3 is 16 amino acids long. Here the CDR3 DNA reads TGTGCCTGGAGTGCCAAACGTGGGGGACAGTGGGGTGAAGCTTTCTTT. The encoded protein is CAWSAKRGGQWGEAFF. Full variable domain (missing parts from reference TRBV30 and TRBJ1-1): SQTIHQWPATLVQPVGSPLSLECTVEGTSNPNLYWYRQAAGRGLQLLFYSVGIGQISSEVPQNLSASRPQDRQFILSSKKLLLSDSGFYLCAWSAKRGGQWGEAFFGQGTRLTVV.

This clonotype was counted many times. The V and J genes are TRBV12-3 or TRBV12-4 and TRBJ2-7; a possible D gene is TRBD1 (6 bases). With 1 base removed from V and 3 bases from J, the gap between germline ends came to 13 bases. The CDR3 sequence is 15 residues long. Written as DNA, the CDR3 is TGTGCCAGCAGTTTAGTGGGGGACAACCTCTACGAGCAGTACTTC. This translates into CASSLVGDNLYEQYF.

This clonotype was counted at least ten times. This chain links TRBV10-3 with TRBJ1-2; 7 nucleotides align to TRBD1. The CDR3 is 14 residues long. The V segment lost 5 bases and the J segment 8 bases; nucleotides outside the gene matches: 11. The germline CDR1 and CDR2 sequences are ENHRY and SYGVKD. This CDR3 reads CAISHPTGNQGYTF. In nucleotides, the CDR3 is TGTGCCATCAGTCACCCGACAGGGAACCAGGGCTACACCTTC.

The chain carries TRBV6-1 and TRBJ1-5; D unresolved. V was cut by 7 bases and J by 0 bases, with 13 bases left in between. From germline, CDR1 is MNHNS and CDR2 SASEGT. The CDR3 spans 15 residues. The CDR3 DNA follows: TGTGCCAGCACCAGCGGTTCGTATAGCAATCAGCCCCAGCATTTT. This translates into CASTSGSYSNQPQHF.

The gene calls are TRBV14 and TRBJ2-7; D not certain. V was cut by 0 bases and J by 4 bases, with 10 bases left in between. CDR1 is SGHDN and CDR2 is FVKESK in the germline V gene. The CDR3 runs to 14 residues. The CDR3 sequence: CASSQDGVIYEQYF. The CDR3, as DNA: TGTGCCAGCAGCCAAGATGGGGTCATTTACGAGCAGTACTTC. Full variable domain (missing parts from reference TRBV14 and TRBJ2-7): EAGVTQFPSHSVIEKGQTVTLRCDPISGHDNLYWYRRVMGKEIKFLLHFVKESKQDESGMPNNRFLAERTGGTYSTLKVQPAELEDSGVYFCASSQDGVIYEQYFGPGTRLTVT.

This clonotype was picked up many times. The chain couples TRBV28 to TRBJ2-3, with D possibly being TRBD1 (7 bases). CDR1 and CDR2 (germline): MDHEN, SYDVKM. V was clipped by 1 base and J by 6 bases, with 17 bases between them. The length of the CDR3 is 16 residues. The CDR3 DNA reads as TGTGCCAGCAGTTTATCCACCAGGGGGGTTGGCGATACGCAGTATTTT. Translated: CASSLSTRGVGDTQYF.

This clonotype was observed many times. The gene calls are TRBV28 and TRBJ1-2; perhaps TRBD1 as D (5 bases). The CDR3 has 14 amino acids. Trimming took 4 bases from V and 0 from J, leaving 9 bases between them. CDR1 MDHEN and CDR2 SYDVKM come from the germline V gene. The CDR3 here is CASSSGFANYGYTF. CDR3 in DNA: TGTGCCAGCAGTTCAGGGTTTGCTAACTATGGCTACACCTTC.

This clonotype was found a few times. V usage is TRBV28 and J usage is TRBJ2-6; possibly TRBD2 for D (5 bases). The CDR3 loop spans 15 amino acids. V was clipped by 7 bases and J by 6 bases, with 16 bases between them. Germline assignment: CDR1 MDHEN and CDR2 SYDVKM. The CDR3 DNA follows: TGTGCCAGCACGGGGATTTTGTCTATGGCCAACGTCCTGACTTTC. Translating gives CASTGILSMANVLTF.